One sample yielded the 2 T cell receptor beta chains listed below, sequenced in a study of T cells after posttransplantation cyclophosphamide (dated by TCRdb to the mid-2010s). According to the study, the label for this sample's treatment or condition signals: high-dose cyclophosphamide on days +3 and +4 as single-agent GVHD prophylaxis. PTCy patients received busulfan and fludarabine conditioning, a related or unrelated marrow graft, and cyclophosphamide on days +3 and +4. Receptor libraries were prepared by the immunoSEQ multiplex PCR assay. TCRdb carries this immuneACCESS record with in-frame sequences only. Its versions omit some clonotypes, under half of them owing to an unresolved V gene in the studies checked, with the rest unexplained. The sample table records some 8,500 clones; around 85% of these occur just once. Jointly, the top ten make up roughly 24% of the sample. Here the sequenced sample was PBMCs, taken after allogeneic stem cell transplant with posttransplant cyclophosphamide. These receptors all stem from a female patient in her forties or fifties who received an allogeneic stem cell transplant from an unrelated donor, was CMV-positive, and had no GVHD. In patients who had a transplant, some T cells may come from the graft donor.

V usage is TRBV28 and J usage is TRBJ2-7; 7 bases fit TRBD1. The CDR3 has 15 residues. The V and J ends lost 7 bases and 3 bases, in that order; junction bases with no gene match: 12. The germline V gene has CDR1 MDHEN and CDR2 SYDVKM. CDR3 region: CASTRPDRVNYEQYF. The CDR3 nucleotides are TGTGCCAGCACCAGACCCGACAGGGTAAACTACGAGCAGTACTTC.

This clone was counted a few times. This sequence joins TRBV6-4 and TRBJ2-5; TRBD1 matches 7 bases. The germline V gene encodes CDR1 MRHNA and CDR2 SNTAGT. The CDR3 loop spans 14 amino acids. V was clipped by 3 bases and J by 4 bases; unmatched bases: 5. CDR3 protein: CASSESGGRETQYF. CDR3 DNA: TGTGCCAGCAGTGAATCAGGGGGTAGAGAGACCCAGTACTTC.